This TCR beta chain emerged from a study of blood T cell repertoires in COVID-19. The CDR3 loop spans 17 amino acids. From germline, CDR1 is KGHDR and CDR2 SFDVKD. V gave up 3 bases and J gave up 6 bases; unmatched junction bases: 11. Sequencing used immunoSEQ multiplex PCR; TCRdb keeps in-frame clones, though not all of them. The sample yields approximately 270,000 clones, around nine tenths seen once. Cohorts were based on clinical histories the participants reported. The chain links TRBV24-1 to TRBJ2-3; 10 bases map to TRBD2. Input material: PBMCs or T cells enriched from blood (not recorded which). The receptor comes from a woman in her fifties or sixties who had recovered from COVID-19. CDR3 residues: CATSDGVAGGPLDTQYF. In nucleotides, the CDR3 is TGTGCCACCAGTGATGGGGTAGCGGGAGGCCCCCTGGATACGCAGTATTTT.